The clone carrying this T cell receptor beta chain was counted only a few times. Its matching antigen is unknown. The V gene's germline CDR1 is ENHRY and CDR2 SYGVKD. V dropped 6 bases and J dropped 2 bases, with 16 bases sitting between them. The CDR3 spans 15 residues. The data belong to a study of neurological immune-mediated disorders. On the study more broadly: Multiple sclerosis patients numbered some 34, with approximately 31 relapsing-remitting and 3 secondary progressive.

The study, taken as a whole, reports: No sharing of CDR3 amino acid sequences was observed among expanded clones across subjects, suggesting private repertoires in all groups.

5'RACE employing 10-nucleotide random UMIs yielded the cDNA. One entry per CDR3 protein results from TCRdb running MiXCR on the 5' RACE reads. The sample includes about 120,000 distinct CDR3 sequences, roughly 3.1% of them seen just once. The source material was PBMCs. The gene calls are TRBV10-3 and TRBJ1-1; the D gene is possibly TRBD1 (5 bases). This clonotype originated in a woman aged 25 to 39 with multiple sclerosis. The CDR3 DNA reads TGTGCCATCAGCTCGCAGGGCGTCGGTAACACTGAAGCTTTCTTT. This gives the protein CAISSQGVGNTEAFF.